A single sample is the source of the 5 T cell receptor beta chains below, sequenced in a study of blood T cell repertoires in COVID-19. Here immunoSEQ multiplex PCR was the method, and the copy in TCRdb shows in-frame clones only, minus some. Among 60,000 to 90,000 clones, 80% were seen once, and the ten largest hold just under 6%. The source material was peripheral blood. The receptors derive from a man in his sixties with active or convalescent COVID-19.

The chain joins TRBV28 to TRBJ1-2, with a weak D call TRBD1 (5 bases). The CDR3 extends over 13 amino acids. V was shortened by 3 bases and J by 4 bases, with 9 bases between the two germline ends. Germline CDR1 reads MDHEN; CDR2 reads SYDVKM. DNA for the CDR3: TGTGCCAGCAGTTTCGGGGGAGGCTATGGCTACACCTTC. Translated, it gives CASSFGGGYGYTF.

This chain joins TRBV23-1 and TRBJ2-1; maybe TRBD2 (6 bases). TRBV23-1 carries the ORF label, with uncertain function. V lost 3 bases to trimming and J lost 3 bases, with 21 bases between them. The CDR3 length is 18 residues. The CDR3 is CASSHSMEGTYYYNEQFF. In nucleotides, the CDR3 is TGCGCCAGCAGTCACTCCATGGAGGGGACTTACTACTACAATGAGCAGTTCTTC.

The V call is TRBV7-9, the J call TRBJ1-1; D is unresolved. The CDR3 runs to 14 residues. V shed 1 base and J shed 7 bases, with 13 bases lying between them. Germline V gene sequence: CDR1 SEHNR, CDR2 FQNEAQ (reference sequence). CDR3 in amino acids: CASSLEEGLGEAFF. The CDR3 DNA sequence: TGTGCCAGCAGCTTAGAGGAGGGCCTAGGTGAAGCTTTCTTT.

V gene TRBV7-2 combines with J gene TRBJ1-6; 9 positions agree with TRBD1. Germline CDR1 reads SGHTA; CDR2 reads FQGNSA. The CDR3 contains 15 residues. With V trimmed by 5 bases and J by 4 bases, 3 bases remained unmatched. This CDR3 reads CASSGQGNYNSPLHF. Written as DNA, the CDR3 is TGTGCCAGCAGCGGACAGGGGAATTATAATTCACCCCTCCACTTT.

The chain's CDR3 is CASSLGEQNTEAFF. The CDR3 DNA is TGTGCCAGCAGCTTAGGTGAGCAGAACACTGAAGCTTTCTTT. J is TRBJ1-1 and V is TRBV7-9; D unclear. CDR3 length: 14 amino acids. V lost 1 base and J lost 1, with 7 bases in between. Germline V gene data show CDR1 as SEHNR and CDR2 as FQNEAQ (reference sequence).